A selection of T cell receptor beta chains follows, all from one sample in a study of cytomegalovirus exposure and HLA in healthy donors. The assay was immunoSEQ multiplex PCR, and TCRdb's table has in-frame clones only and misses some. Among fewer than 40,000 clones listed, approximately 82% were seen once. Sample: PBMCs. The source of these receptors is a young woman in good health and CMV-seronegative. Both conserved end residues are part of each CDR3. The order of the fields is clone size, J gene, V gene, D gene, CDR3 DNA, CDR3 protein. The D gene is left open where the match is weak. Clone size is stated in some rows and not others, as once, few, many or a class when expanded.

clone_size: .
j_call: TRBJ2-5
v_call: TRBV5-1
d_call: TRBD1
cdr3_nt: TGCGCCAGCAGCTCGCGGTCAGGGGGCGCGGGAGAGACCCAGTACTTC
cdr3_aa: CASSSRSGGAGETQYF

clone_size: .
j_call: TRBJ2-1
v_call: TRBV9
d_call: TRBD2
cdr3_nt: TGTGCCAGCAGCCCCGTGGGAGGGTACAATGAGCAGTTCTTC
cdr3_aa: CASSPVGGYNEQFF

clone_size: once
j_call: TRBJ2-7
v_call: TRBV5-1
d_call: TRBD2
cdr3_nt: TGCGCCAGCAGTCTTCCGCCAGCGGGGGGCTCCTACGAGCAGTACTTC
cdr3_aa: CASSLPPAGGSYEQYF

clone_size: few
j_call: TRBJ1-2
v_call: TRBV2
d_call: TRBD1
cdr3_nt: TGTGCCAGCAGAGAGAAGGACAGGGGAGGTGGCTACACCTTC
cdr3_aa: CASREKDRGGGYTF

clone_size: .
j_call: TRBJ2-3
v_call: TRBV4-2
d_call: TRBD2
cdr3_nt: TGTGCCAGCAGCCAAGAATTAGCGGGGGGGCCCACAGATACGCAGTATTTT
cdr3_aa: CASSQELAGGPTDTQYF

clone_size: few
j_call: TRBJ1-5
v_call: TRBV7-9
d_call: .
cdr3_nt: TGTGCCAGCAGCTTAGGGTATAGTCAGCCCCAGCATTTT
cdr3_aa: CASSLGYSQPQHF

clone_size: .
j_call: TRBJ2-2
v_call: TRBV19
d_call: .
cdr3_nt: TGTGCCAGTAGTGTAACAGCAAACACCGGGGAGCTGTTTTTT
cdr3_aa: CASSVTANTGELFF

clone_size: .
j_call: TRBJ1-2
v_call: TRBV10-3
d_call: TRBD1
cdr3_nt: TGTGCCACTCGGACAGGGATAGCTAACTATGGCTACACCTTC
cdr3_aa: CATRTGIANYGYTF

clone_size: .
j_call: TRBJ1-1
v_call: TRBV29-1
d_call: .
cdr3_nt: TGCAGCGTTGTCCCCCTTGAAGCTTTCTTT
cdr3_aa: CSVVPLEAFF

clone_size: .
j_call: TRBJ1-1
v_call: TRBV6-4
d_call: TRBD1
cdr3_nt: TGTGCCAGCAGTGACTCCAGTGGGGACAGAGCCACTGAAGCTTTCTTT
cdr3_aa: CASSDSSGDRATEAFF

clone_size: .
j_call: TRBJ1-2
v_call: TRBV5-6
d_call: .
cdr3_nt: TGTGCCAGCAGCTTGGACTCCTATGGCTACACCTTC
cdr3_aa: CASSLDSYGYTF

clone_size: few
j_call: TRBJ1-6
v_call: TRBV4-1
d_call: .
cdr3_nt: TGCGCCAGCAGCCAAGGGGCAGGGGATAATTCACCCCTCCACTTT
cdr3_aa: CASSQGAGDNSPLHF

clone_size: .
j_call: TRBJ1-1
v_call: TRBV10-3
d_call: TRBD1
cdr3_nt: TGTGCCATCAGTTCGGACAGGGGATACACTGAAGCTTTCTTT
cdr3_aa: CAISSDRGYTEAFF

clone_size: .
j_call: TRBJ2-5
v_call: TRBV5-1
d_call: TRBD1
cdr3_nt: TGCGCCAGCAGCTTGGACAGGGGAAGAATTGGGGAGACCCAGTACTTC
cdr3_aa: CASSLDRGRIGETQYF

clone_size: .
j_call: TRBJ2-7
v_call: TRBV30
d_call: .
cdr3_nt: TGTGCCTGGAGTGTAGGGGGGGGAGCCGAGCAGTACTTC
cdr3_aa: CAWSVGGGAEQYF

clone_size: .
j_call: TRBJ2-1
v_call: TRBV2
d_call: TRBD1
cdr3_nt: TGTGCCAGCAGTCGGGACAGGACTAACAATGAGCAGTTCTTC
cdr3_aa: CASSRDRTNNEQFF

clone_size: .
j_call: TRBJ2-1
v_call: TRBV9
d_call: .
cdr3_nt: TGTGCCAGCAGCGCCGGACTACCCACCCACTCCTACAATGAGCAGTTCTTC
cdr3_aa: CASSAGLPTHSYNEQFF

clone_size: .
j_call: TRBJ2-7
v_call: TRBV19
d_call: TRBD1
cdr3_nt: TGTGCCAGCGCCAAGGGACAGGGGTTCAACGAGCAGTACTTC
cdr3_aa: CASAKGQGFNEQYF

clone_size: .
j_call: TRBJ1-2
v_call: TRBV7-2
d_call: .
cdr3_nt: TGTGCCAGCAGCCCCCAGGAGGACTATGGCTACACCTTC
cdr3_aa: CASSPQEDYGYTF

clone_size: .
j_call: TRBJ2-5
v_call: TRBV9
d_call: .
cdr3_nt: TGTGCCAGCAGCGTAGCTGTGTCTAGCGCCTACCAAGAGACCCAGTACTTC
cdr3_aa: CASSVAVSSAYQETQYF